This T cell receptor beta chain was identified in a study of long-term antiretroviral therapy in people with HIV. Run at survey level, the immunoSEQ assay was version v3.0. Only in-frame clones appear in the TCRdb table, and some are missing; sequencing was by immunoSEQ multiplex PCR. The sample lists some 40,000 clones, about 94% seen once, with 2% to 2.5% in the top ten. This CDR3 spans 14 amino acids. Germline V gene data show CDR1 as MDHEN and CDR2 as SYDVKM. Trimming removed 6 bases at V and 7 bases at J, with 18 bases between. Post-ART PBMC samples numbered at least two per donor, and pre-ART ones at least one. Comments on this clone: Its antigen is undetermined.

Points from the study as a whole: Clones that expanded before ART (that is, prior to treatment) dominated the repertoire at all time points. Transplant donor controls retained higher diversity, though diversity increased after ART. CDR3 lengths in HIV samples spanned a narrower range than controls.

The sequencing here drew on unsorted PBMCs, taken about 9.1 years after starting antiretroviral therapy. The TCR originated in a man younger than 40 with HIV. The gene calls are TRBV28 and TRBJ1-2, with D perhaps TRBD1 (5 bases). CDR3 DNA: TGTGCCAGCAGCCCACCGTTTGAAGGGGTTGGCTACACCTTC. Protein: CASSPPFEGVGYTF.